A selection of T cell receptor beta chains follows, all from one sample in a study of naive and memory T cell subsets. TCRdb recomputed calls from the UMI-ligation and nested PCR reads with MiXCR, one row per CDR3 protein. Counted here are tens of thousands of distinct CDR3 sequences, 13% occurring once; the ten biggest clones make up 20% to 25%. Sample: effector memory CD4+ T cells from blood. The receptors stem from a human donor in good health. CDR3s include the opening cysteine and the closing phenylalanine or tryptophan. The D gene is left open where the match is weak. The size field is filled for only some rows; it gives once, few, many or a size class.

DNA: TGTGCCAGCAGCTCCGACCGCTGGCCTACCACTTTT
CDR3: CASSSDRWPTTF
size: few
V: TRBV7-9
D: -
J: TRBJ1-4

DNA: TGTGCCAGCTCACCAATACTAGGGAACACCGGGGAGCTGTTTTTT
CDR3: CASSPILGNTGELFF
size: few
V: TRBV18
D: -
J: TRBJ2-2

DNA: TGTGCCAGCAGCTCCCCTCATCAAAGCGGGGCCCTCTACAATGAGCAGTTCTTC
CDR3: CASSSPHQSGALYNEQFF
size: medium-sized
V: TRBV7-2
D: TRBD2
J: TRBJ2-1

DNA: TGTGCCAGCAGCTTGCTACTAGCGGGAATCAGTACCGGGGAGCTGTTTTTT
CDR3: CASSLLLAGISTGELFF
size: -
V: TRBV5-6
D: TRBD2
J: TRBJ2-2

DNA: TGTGCCAGCAGAGCGGGCTCCAGGGGGAGGAATGAGCAGTTCTTC
CDR3: CASRAGSRGRNEQFF
size: -
V: TRBV13
D: -
J: TRBJ2-1

DNA: TGTGCCAGCAGTTACTCGTACAGGGGGTACACTGAAGCTTTCTTT
CDR3: CASSYSYRGYTEAFF
size: -
V: TRBV6-5
D: TRBD1
J: TRBJ1-1

DNA: TGTGCCAGCAGCTTTGCTAACACCGGGGAGCTGTTTTTT
CDR3: CASSFANTGELFF
size: many
V: TRBV11-3
D: -
J: TRBJ2-2

DNA: TGTGCCAGCAGTCCCGACAGGGGGCAGGGGTATGGCTACACCTTC
CDR3: CASSPDRGQGYGYTF
size: -
V: TRBV6-1
D: TRBD1
J: TRBJ1-2

DNA: TGTGCCAGCAGTGAGAGTCTAAGGCCAGGGGCGGACTACGAGCAGTACTTC
CDR3: CASSESLRPGADYEQYF
size: few
V: TRBV25-1
D: -
J: TRBJ2-7

DNA: TGTGCCAGCAGGGAATTCGGTGAAGCTTTCTTT
CDR3: CASREFGEAFF
size: -
V: TRBV12-3/TRBV12-4
D: -
J: TRBJ1-1

DNA: TGTGCCAGCAAAACAGCGGGGCCGGGGACAGATACGCAGTATTTT
CDR3: CASKTAGPGTDTQYF
size: medium-sized
V: TRBV6-2/TRBV6-3
D: TRBD2
J: TRBJ2-3

DNA: TGTGCCATCAGGGGGGGGTCGGGCAATCAGCCCCAGCATTTT
CDR3: CAIRGGSGNQPQHF
size: few
V: TRBV10-3
D: -
J: TRBJ1-5

DNA: TGTGCCAGCAGCAACAGGGGGAGGGATCCCAAAAACATTCAGTACTTC
CDR3: CASSNRGRDPKNIQYF
size: many
V: TRBV2
D: -
J: TRBJ2-4

DNA: TGCAGTGCTAGATTCCTAGCGGGAGGGCCCCGTGGAGATGAGCAGTTCTTC
CDR3: CSARFLAGGPRGDEQFF
size: -
V: TRBV20-1
D: TRBD2
J: TRBJ2-1

DNA: TGTGCCAGCAGCTCTCCGGGACAGGGGGCTGGTGGCTACACCTTC
CDR3: CASSSPGQGAGGYTF
size: few
V: TRBV7-9
D: TRBD1
J: TRBJ1-2

DNA: TGTGCCAGCAGCTTGAGCGTCCCCATCGTCTATGGCTACACCTTC
CDR3: CASSLSVPIVYGYTF
size: -
V: TRBV5-5
D: -
J: TRBJ1-2

DNA: TGTGCCTATTCCGGGACAGGGGCCTTTCAGCCCCAGCATTTT
CDR3: CAYSGTGAFQPQHF
size: many
V: TRBV30
D: TRBD1
J: TRBJ1-5

DNA: TGTGCCACCGCAGTGGATAGGGAGCAGTTCTTC
CDR3: CATAVDREQFF
size: many
V: TRBV10-3
D: -
J: TRBJ2-1

DNA: TGTGCCAGCAGTTTGGGTTCGATGGGGCGAAACCGCTATGAGCAGTACTTC
CDR3: CASSLGSMGRNRYEQYF
size: -
V: TRBV28
D: -
J: TRBJ2-7

DNA: TGCGCCAGCAGCTCCGAACGGTTGGTCTACAATGAGCAGTTCTTC
CDR3: CASSSERLVYNEQFF
size: few
V: TRBV5-1
D: -
J: TRBJ2-1

DNA: TGTGCCAGCAGCCAGGGCCCCTCTGGGGCCAACGTCCTGACTTTC
CDR3: CASSQGPSGANVLTF
size: many
V: TRBV3-1
D: -
J: TRBJ2-6

DNA: TGTGCCAGCGGTTTCATGGTCAGCGGCAGCTCCTACGAGCAGTACTTC
CDR3: CASGFMVSGSSYEQYF
size: -
V: TRBV28
D: -
J: TRBJ2-7

DNA: TGTGCCAGCAGCCACGACCCGGGACAGCTTAACTATGGCTACACCTTC
CDR3: CASSHDPGQLNYGYTF
size: few
V: TRBV5-4
D: TRBD1
J: TRBJ1-2

DNA: TGTGCCAGCTCACCACGAGGGATCGGCAATCAGCCCCAGCATTTT
CDR3: CASSPRGIGNQPQHF
size: -
V: TRBV18
D: -
J: TRBJ1-5

DNA: TGTGCCTGGAGTCAAAGAGTACTGGGGGCCGGGGAGCTGTTTTTT
CDR3: CAWSQRVLGAGELFF
size: few
V: TRBV30
D: -
J: TRBJ2-2

DNA: TGTGCCAGCTCACCAGGACATACGGGAAGCTCCTACAATGAGCAGTTCTTC
CDR3: CASSPGHTGSSYNEQFF
size: -
V: TRBV18
D: -
J: TRBJ2-1

DNA: TGTGCCAGCAGCCCTATGGTGGGGGGGCGAGGACAGCCCCAGCATTTT
CDR3: CASSPMVGGRGQPQHF
size: few
V: TRBV7-2
D: -
J: TRBJ1-5

DNA: TGCGCCAGCAGCTCCTGGACTAGCGGACCCTCTGGGGCCAACGTCCTGACTTTC
CDR3: CASSSWTSGPSGANVLTF
size: many
V: TRBV5-1
D: TRBD2
J: TRBJ2-6

DNA: TGTGCCAGCAGTTTGGTAAGGTACAAACAGTATTTT
CDR3: CASSLVRYKQYF
size: many
V: TRBV28
D: -
J: TRBJ2-3

DNA: TGCAGCGTTGATATCCAGAACCAAGAGACCCAGTACTTC
CDR3: CSVDIQNQETQYF
size: few
V: TRBV29-1
D: -
J: TRBJ2-5

DNA: TGCGCCAGCAGCCAAGCAATGCGGGACAGAATAGTCGATGAGCAGTTCTTC
CDR3: CASSQAMRDRIVDEQFF
size: -
V: TRBV4-1
D: -
J: TRBJ2-1

DNA: TGCAGTGCGCGGGCACGTCGGGGATCCAACACTGAAGCTTTCTTT
CDR3: CSARARRGSNTEAFF
size: few
V: TRBV20-1
D: -
J: TRBJ1-1

DNA: TGTGCCAGCTCACCACCTCCCTCTTTAAACACCGGGGAGCTGTTTTTT
CDR3: CASSPPPSLNTGELFF
size: few
V: TRBV18
D: -
J: TRBJ2-2

DNA: TGCAGTGCTAGAGGGAGCAGCAACTATGGCTACACCTTC
CDR3: CSARGSSNYGYTF
size: -
V: TRBV20-1
D: -
J: TRBJ1-2

DNA: TGTGCCAGCAGTTTGGGCGCTAGTAATTTTGGAGAGACCCAGTACTTC
CDR3: CASSLGASNFGETQYF
size: few
V: TRBV12-3/TRBV12-4
D: -
J: TRBJ2-5

DNA: TGTGCCAGTAACAAAAGGAGCACCGGGGAGCTGTTTTTT
CDR3: CASNKRSTGELFF
size: many
V: TRBV19
D: -
J: TRBJ2-2

DNA: TGTGCCAGCAGGGCGGGTAATCCTTCCTACGAGCAGTACTTC
CDR3: CASRAGNPSYEQYF
size: -
V: TRBV2
D: -
J: TRBJ2-7

DNA: TGTGCCAGCAGTTCACTTCATAGCGGGAGTGGGAAGACCCAGTACTTC
CDR3: CASSSLHSGSGKTQYF
size: -
V: TRBV27
D: TRBD2
J: TRBJ2-5

DNA: TGCGCCAGCAGCCAAGGCGGCGTGGTCAACAATGAGCAGTTCTTC
CDR3: CASSQGGVVNNEQFF
size: many
V: TRBV4-1
D: -
J: TRBJ2-1

DNA: TGCGCCAGCAGCCGAGGGCCGGGAGGGCCGCGGAATGAGCAGTTCTTC
CDR3: CASSRGPGGPRNEQFF
size: many
V: TRBV4-1
D: TRBD2
J: TRBJ2-1

DNA: TGCAGTGCTGGCCGATCGACTAGCCTAGCCCATGAGCAGTTCTTC
CDR3: CSAGRSTSLAHEQFF
size: many
V: TRBV20-1
D: TRBD2
J: TRBJ2-1

DNA: TGTGCCAGCATGGGGGGAGCGGAGACCCAGTACTTC
CDR3: CASMGGAETQYF
size: few
V: TRBV12-3/TRBV12-4
D: -
J: TRBJ2-5

DNA: TGCAGTGCTCGACTGGCCGGGACTAGCGGATACGAGCAGTACTTC
CDR3: CSARLAGTSGYEQYF
size: -
V: TRBV20-1
D: TRBD2
J: TRBJ2-7

DNA: TGTGCCAGCAGCCAAGATGGAAGTGAGCAGTTCTTC
CDR3: CASSQDGSEQFF
size: few
V: TRBV14
D: -
J: TRBJ2-1

DNA: TGTGCCACCAGTGATTCACTAGCGGGACGGACCCAGTACTTC
CDR3: CATSDSLAGRTQYF
size: -
V: TRBV24-1
D: TRBD2
J: TRBJ2-5

DNA: TGCGCCAGCAGCTCGCACGTTACTAGGGGGACGCTCGGTGAGCAGTTCTTC
CDR3: CASSSHVTRGTLGEQFF
size: few
V: TRBV4-1
D: -
J: TRBJ2-1

DNA: TGTGCCAGCAGCCAAGGACCCGTGCGACAGTACTTC
CDR3: CASSQGPVRQYF
size: few
V: TRBV3-1
D: -
J: TRBJ2-7

DNA: TGTGCCAGTAGTCCTCGGACTAGCGGGAGTCTCGGGACCCAGTACTTC
CDR3: CASSPRTSGSLGTQYF
size: -
V: TRBV19
D: TRBD2
J: TRBJ2-5

DNA: TGTGCCAGTAGTATCCAGGGGACTGGAAACACCATATATTTT
CDR3: CASSIQGTGNTIYF
size: large
V: TRBV19
D: -
J: TRBJ1-3

DNA: TGTGCCAGTAGTACTCGACTAGCGGGGGAGTACGAGCAGTACTTC
CDR3: CASSTRLAGEYEQYF
size: once
V: TRBV19
D: TRBD2
J: TRBJ2-7

DNA: TGTGCCAGCAGCCCCCGCGAAGGGGGGACCCAGTACTTC
CDR3: CASSPREGGTQYF
size: many
V: TRBV7-2
D: -
J: TRBJ2-5

DNA: TGTGCCAGCAGCCAAGGACCAGGTCGTAGCACAGATACGCAGTATTTT
CDR3: CASSQGPGRSTDTQYF
size: few
V: TRBV4-2
D: -
J: TRBJ2-3

DNA: TGTGCCAGCAGCCAAAATCGGGGGACTGAAGCTTTCTTT
CDR3: CASSQNRGTEAFF
size: -
V: TRBV3-1
D: -
J: TRBJ1-1

DNA: TGTGCCAGCAGCCCCCAACTAGCGGTTACCGGGGAGCTGTTTTTT
CDR3: CASSPQLAVTGELFF
size: few
V: TRBV7-2
D: TRBD2
J: TRBJ2-2

DNA: TGTGCCAGCAGTGTACAAGGTTCCGAGCAGTACTTC
CDR3: CASSVQGSEQYF
size: many
V: TRBV2
D: -
J: TRBJ2-7

DNA: TGTGCCAGCAGTTCAGGACACCAAGGGGCACTAGCCAAAAACATTCAGTACTTC
CDR3: CASSSGHQGALAKNIQYF
size: few
V: TRBV28
D: -
J: TRBJ2-4